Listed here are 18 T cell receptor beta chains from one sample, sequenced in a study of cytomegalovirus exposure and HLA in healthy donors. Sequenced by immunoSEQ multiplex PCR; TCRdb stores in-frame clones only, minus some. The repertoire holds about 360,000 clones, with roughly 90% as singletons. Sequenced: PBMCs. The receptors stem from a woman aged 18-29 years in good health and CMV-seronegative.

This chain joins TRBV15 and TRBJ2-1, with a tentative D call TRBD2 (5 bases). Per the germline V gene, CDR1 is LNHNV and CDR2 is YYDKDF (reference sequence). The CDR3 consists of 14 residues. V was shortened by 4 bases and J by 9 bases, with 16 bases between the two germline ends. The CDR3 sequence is CATSTGGDTIEQFF. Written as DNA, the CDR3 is TGTGCCACCAGCACCGGAGGCGATACAATTGAGCAGTTCTTC.

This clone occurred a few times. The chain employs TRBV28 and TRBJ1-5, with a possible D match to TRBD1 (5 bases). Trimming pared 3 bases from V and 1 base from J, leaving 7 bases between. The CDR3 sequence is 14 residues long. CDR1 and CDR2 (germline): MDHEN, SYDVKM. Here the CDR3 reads CASSLGQSNQPQHF. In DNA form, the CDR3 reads TGTGCCAGCAGTTTGGGGCAGAGCAATCAGCCCCAGCATTTT.

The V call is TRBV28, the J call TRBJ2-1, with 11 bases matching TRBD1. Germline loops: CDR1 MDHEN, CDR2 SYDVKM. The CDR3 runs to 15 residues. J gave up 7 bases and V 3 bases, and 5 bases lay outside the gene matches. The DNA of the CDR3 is TGTGCCAGCAGTTTGCGCGGGACAGGGGGAAATGAGCAGTTCTTC. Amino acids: CASSLRGTGGNEQFF.

In nucleotides, the CDR3 is TGTGCCAGCAGCGGGACTAGCGGGAGGGGGTCCTACAATGAGCAGTTCTTC. It encodes CASSGTSGRGSYNEQFF. This chain connects TRBV9 to TRBJ2-1; 15 nucleotides match TRBD2. CDR1 is SGDLS and CDR2 is YYNGEE in the germline V gene. J lost 1 base, V lost 3 bases, and 2 bases had no gene match. There are 17 residues in the CDR3.

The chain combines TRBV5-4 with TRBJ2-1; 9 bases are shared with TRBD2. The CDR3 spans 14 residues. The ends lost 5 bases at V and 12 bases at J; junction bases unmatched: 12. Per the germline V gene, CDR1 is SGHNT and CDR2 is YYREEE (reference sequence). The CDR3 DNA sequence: TGTGCCAGCAGGCGAGCGGGGGGACGCCCGGGGCAGTTCTTC. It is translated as CASRRAGGRPGQFF.

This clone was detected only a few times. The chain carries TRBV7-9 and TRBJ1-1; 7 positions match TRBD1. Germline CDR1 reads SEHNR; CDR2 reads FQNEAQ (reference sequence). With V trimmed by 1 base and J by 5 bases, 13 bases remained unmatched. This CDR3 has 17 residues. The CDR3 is CASSLDRDSERGTEAFF. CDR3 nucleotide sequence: TGTGCCAGCAGCTTAGACAGGGACAGTGAACGGGGTACTGAAGCTTTCTTT. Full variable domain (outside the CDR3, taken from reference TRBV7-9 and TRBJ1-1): DTGVSQNPRHKITKRGQNVTFRCDPISEHNRLYWYRQTLGQGPEFLTYFQNEAQLEKSRLLSDRFSAERPKGSFSTLEIQRTEQGDSAMYLCASSLDRDSERGTEAFFGQGTRLTVV.

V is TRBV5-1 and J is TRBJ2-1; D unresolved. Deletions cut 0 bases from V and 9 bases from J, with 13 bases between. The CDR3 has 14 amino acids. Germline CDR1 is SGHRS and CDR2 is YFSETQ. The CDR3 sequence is CASSLVPGSVEQFF. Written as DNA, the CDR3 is TGCGCCAGCAGCTTGGTACCAGGCTCCGTTGAGCAGTTCTTC.

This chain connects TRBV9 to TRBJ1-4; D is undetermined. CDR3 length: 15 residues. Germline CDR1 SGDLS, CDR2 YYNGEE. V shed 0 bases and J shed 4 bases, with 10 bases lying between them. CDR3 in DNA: TGTGCCAGCAGCGTAGCGGGAAGTTATAATGAAAAACTGTTTTTT. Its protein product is CASSVAGSYNEKLFF.

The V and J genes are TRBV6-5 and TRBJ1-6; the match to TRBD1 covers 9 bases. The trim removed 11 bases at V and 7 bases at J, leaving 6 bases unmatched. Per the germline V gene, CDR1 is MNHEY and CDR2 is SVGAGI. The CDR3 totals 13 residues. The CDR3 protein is CALRDRENSPLHF. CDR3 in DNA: TGTGCCTTAAGGGACAGGGAAAATTCACCCCTCCACTTT.

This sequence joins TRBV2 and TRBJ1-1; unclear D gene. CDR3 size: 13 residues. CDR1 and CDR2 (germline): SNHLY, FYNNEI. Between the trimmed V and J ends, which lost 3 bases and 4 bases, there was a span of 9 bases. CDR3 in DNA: TGTGCCAGCAGTGAGAGGGTTACCACTGAAGCTTTCTTT. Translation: CASSERVTTEAFF.

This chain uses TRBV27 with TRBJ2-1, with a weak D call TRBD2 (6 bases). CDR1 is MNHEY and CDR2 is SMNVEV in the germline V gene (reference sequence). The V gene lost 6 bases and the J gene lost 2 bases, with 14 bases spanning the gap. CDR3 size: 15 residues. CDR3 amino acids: CASRRDFPPYNEQFF. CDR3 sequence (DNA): TGTGCCAGCAGACGGGACTTCCCGCCCTACAATGAGCAGTTCTTC.

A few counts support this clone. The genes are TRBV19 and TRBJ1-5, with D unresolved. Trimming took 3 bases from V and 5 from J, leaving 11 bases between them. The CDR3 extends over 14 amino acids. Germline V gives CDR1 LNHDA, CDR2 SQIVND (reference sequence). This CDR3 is CASSIGTSYQPQHF. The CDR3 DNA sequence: TGTGCCAGTAGTATTGGTACGAGCTATCAGCCCCAGCATTTT.

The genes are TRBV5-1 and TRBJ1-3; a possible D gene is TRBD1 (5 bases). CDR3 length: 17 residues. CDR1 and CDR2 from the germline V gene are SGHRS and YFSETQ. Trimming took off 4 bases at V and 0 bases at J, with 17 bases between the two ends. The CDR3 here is CASSNPSDRTSGNTIYF. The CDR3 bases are TGCGCCAGCAGCAATCCCAGTGACAGAACCTCTGGAAACACCATATATTTT.

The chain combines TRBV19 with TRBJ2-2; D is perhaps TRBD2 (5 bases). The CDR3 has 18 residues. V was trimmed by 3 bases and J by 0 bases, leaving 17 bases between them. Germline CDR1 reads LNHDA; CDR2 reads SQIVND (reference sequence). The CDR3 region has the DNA TGTGCCAGTAGTATTGTCGGGGTGACACACTCGAACACCGGGGAGCTGTTTTTT. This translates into CASSIVGVTHSNTGELFF.

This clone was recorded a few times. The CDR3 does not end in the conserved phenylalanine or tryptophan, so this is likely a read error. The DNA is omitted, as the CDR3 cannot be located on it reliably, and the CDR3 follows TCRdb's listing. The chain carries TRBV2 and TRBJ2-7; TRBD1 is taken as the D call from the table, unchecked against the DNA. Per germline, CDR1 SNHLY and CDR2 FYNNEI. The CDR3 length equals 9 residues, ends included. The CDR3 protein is CASRDGWTI.

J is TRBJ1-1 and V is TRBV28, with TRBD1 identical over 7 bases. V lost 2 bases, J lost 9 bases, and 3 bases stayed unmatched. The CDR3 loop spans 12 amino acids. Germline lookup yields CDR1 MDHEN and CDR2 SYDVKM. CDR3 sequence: CASSLRTGKAFF. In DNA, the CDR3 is TGTGCCAGCAGTTTAAGGACAGGAAAAGCTTTCTTT.

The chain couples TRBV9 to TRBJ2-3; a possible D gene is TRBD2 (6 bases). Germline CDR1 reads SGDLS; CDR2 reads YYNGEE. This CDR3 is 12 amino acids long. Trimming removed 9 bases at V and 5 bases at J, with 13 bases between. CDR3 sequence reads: CAKKGGEDTQYF. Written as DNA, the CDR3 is TGTGCCAAAAAGGGCGGGGAAGATACGCAGTATTTT.

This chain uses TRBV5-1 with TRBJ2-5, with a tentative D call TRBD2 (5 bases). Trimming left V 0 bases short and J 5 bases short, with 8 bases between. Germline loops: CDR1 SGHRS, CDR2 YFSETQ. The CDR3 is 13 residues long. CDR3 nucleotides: TGCGCCAGCAGCTTGGTGCGGGTTGAGACCCAGTACTTC. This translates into CASSLVRVETQYF.